What follows is one T cell receptor beta chain and its context. Its specificity is not known. This entry is derived from a study of OX40 agonist ivuxolimab in advanced cancers. Regarding the study as a whole: CD4+ T cells averaged fewer expanded clones than CD8+ T cells.

The CDR3 length is 14 residues. V lost 5 bases, J lost 4 bases, and 12 bases lay in between. CDR1 and CDR2 from the germline V gene are MNHEY and SMNVEV (reference sequence). The data were produced by immunoSEQ multiplex PCR, yet TCRdb's version contains in-frame clones alone and is incomplete. The table lists roughly 120,000 clones, roughly 92% of them singletons. The TCR comes from an adult with an advanced solid tumor such as melanoma, head and neck, liver or kidney cancer. This specimen consisted of CD4+ or CD8+ T cells sorted from blood, obtained in a trial of the OX40 agonist ivuxolimab. The chain carries TRBV27 and TRBJ2-1, with a possible D match to TRBD2 (6 bases). The CDR3 spells CASSTFGGYNEQFF. The DNA for the CDR3 is TGTGCCAGCAGTACCTTTGGGGGGTACAATGAGCAGTTCTTC.